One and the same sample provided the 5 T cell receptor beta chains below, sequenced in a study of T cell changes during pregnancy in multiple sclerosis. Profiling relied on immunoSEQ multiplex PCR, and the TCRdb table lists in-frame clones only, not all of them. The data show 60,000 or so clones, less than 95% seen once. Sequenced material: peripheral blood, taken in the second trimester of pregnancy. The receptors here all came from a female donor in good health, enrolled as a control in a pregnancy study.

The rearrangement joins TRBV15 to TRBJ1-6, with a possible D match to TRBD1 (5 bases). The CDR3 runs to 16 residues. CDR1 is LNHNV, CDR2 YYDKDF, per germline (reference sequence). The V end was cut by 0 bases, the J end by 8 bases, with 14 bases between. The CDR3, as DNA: TGTGCCACCAGCAGAGATGTTGACAGACCCCATTCACCCCTCCACTTT. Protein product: CATSRDVDRPHSPLHF.

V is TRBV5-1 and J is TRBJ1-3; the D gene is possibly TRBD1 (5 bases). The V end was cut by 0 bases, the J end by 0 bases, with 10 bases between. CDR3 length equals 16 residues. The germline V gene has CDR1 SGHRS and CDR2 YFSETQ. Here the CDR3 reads CASSLGPGDSGNTIYF. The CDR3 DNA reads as TGCGCCAGCAGCTTGGGCCCGGGGGACTCTGGAAACACCATATATTTT.

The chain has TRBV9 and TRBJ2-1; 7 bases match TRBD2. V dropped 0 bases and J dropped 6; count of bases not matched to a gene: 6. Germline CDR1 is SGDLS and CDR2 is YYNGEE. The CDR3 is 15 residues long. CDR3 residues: CASSVGGGPINEQFF. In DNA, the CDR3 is TGTGCCAGCAGCGTAGGGGGGGGTCCCATCAATGAGCAGTTCTTC.

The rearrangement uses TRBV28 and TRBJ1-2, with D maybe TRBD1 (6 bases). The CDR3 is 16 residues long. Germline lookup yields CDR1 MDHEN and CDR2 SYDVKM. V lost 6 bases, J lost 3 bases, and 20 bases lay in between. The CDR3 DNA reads TGTGCCAGCAGCAATGATATTAGGGGGGGTTACTATGGCTACACCTTC. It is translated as CASSNDIRGGYYGYTF.

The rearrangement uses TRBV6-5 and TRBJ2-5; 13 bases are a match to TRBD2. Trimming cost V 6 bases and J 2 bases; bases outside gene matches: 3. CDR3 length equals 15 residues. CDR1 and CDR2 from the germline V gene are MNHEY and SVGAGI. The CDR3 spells CASSLTSGGQETQYF. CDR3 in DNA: TGTGCCAGCAGCCTGACTAGCGGGGGGCAAGAGACCCAGTACTTC.